The 12 T cell receptor beta chains in this list originate from one sample, sequenced in a study of OX40 agonist ivuxolimab in advanced cancers. Only in-frame clones appear in the TCRdb table, and some are missing; sequencing was by immunoSEQ multiplex PCR. The sample lists around 79,000 clones; 88% were seen once. The sequenced sample was CD4+ or CD8+ T cells sorted from blood, obtained in a trial of the OX40 agonist ivuxolimab. The receptors derive from an adult with an advanced solid tumor such as melanoma, head and neck, liver or kidney cancer.

The genes are TRBV2 and TRBJ2-3; D remains ambiguous. The V gene's germline CDR1 is SNHLY and CDR2 FYNNEI. The V end was cut by 7 bases, the J end by 2 bases, with 13 bases between. There are 14 residues in the CDR3. The CDR3 is CASKVPSDTDTQYF. CDR3 coding DNA: TGTGCCAGCAAGGTGCCATCTGACACAGATACGCAGTATTTT.

This chain uses TRBV2 with TRBJ1-2; 12 positions match TRBD1. The CDR3 extends over 15 amino acids. CDR1 and CDR2 (germline): SNHLY, FYNNEI. With 5 bases clipped from V and 8 bases from J, the junction kept 9 bases outside the gene matches. The DNA for the CDR3 is TGTGCCAGCAGTTCCGGGACAGGGGGCGCGGGAGGCTACACCTTC. Translation gives CASSSGTGGAGGYTF.

V and J are TRBV6-1 and TRBJ1-5; unclear D gene. Trimming took off 4 bases at V and 0 bases at J, with 10 bases between the two ends. The CDR3 loop spans 15 amino acids. The germline V gene has CDR1 MNHNS and CDR2 SASEGT. The DNA for the CDR3 is TGTGCCAGCAGTGTCGGGGTAGTTAGCAATCAGCCCCAGCATTTT. This codes for CASSVGVVSNQPQHF.

The rearrangement uses TRBV19 and TRBJ1-5, with 8 positions matching TRBD1. The CDR3 loop spans 13 amino acids. Trimming cost V 9 bases and J 5 bases; bases outside gene matches: 6. CDR1 and CDR2 (germline): LNHDA, SQIVND (reference sequence). CDR3 bases: TGTGCCAGCTCCGGGGACAGGCATCAGCCCCAGCATTTT. Translation gives CASSGDRHQPQHF.

V and J are TRBV30 and TRBJ2-7; D unclear. The germline CDR1 and CDR2 sequences are GTSNPN and SVGIG (reference sequence). The V gene lost 3 bases and the J gene lost 2 bases, with 8 bases spanning the gap. The CDR3 has 12 amino acids. The CDR3 nucleotides are TGTGCCTGGAGCCCTCTCCCCTACGAGCAGTACTTC. Its protein product is CAWSPLPYEQYF.

The chain recombines TRBV6-5 with TRBJ1-2; D not certain. This CDR3 has 12 residues. Looked up from germline, CDR1 is MNHEY and CDR2 is SVGAGI. With 0 bases removed from V and 6 bases from J, the gap between germline ends came to 5 bases. The CDR3 region is CASSYSGNGYTF. In nucleotides, the CDR3 is TGTGCCAGCAGTTACTCGGGGAATGGCTACACCTTC.

The chain uses TRBV5-1 and TRBJ1-1, with TRBD1 matching 8 bases. V was pared by 5 bases and J by 1 base, with 4 bases of the junction left unmatched. CDR3 length: 14 residues. CDR1 and CDR2 from the germline V gene are SGHRS and YFSETQ. CDR3 amino acids: CASRSDRGNTEAFF. CDR3 nucleotides: TGCGCCAGCAGGTCAGACAGGGGGAACACTGAAGCTTTCTTT. Full variable domain (remainder filled in from reference TRBV5-1 and TRBJ1-1): KAGVTQTPRYLIKTRGQQVTLSCSPISGHRSVSWYQQTPGQGLQFLFEYFSETQRNKGNFPGRFSGRQFSNSRSEMNVSTLELGDSALYLCASRSDRGNTEAFFGQGTRLTVV.

This chain joins TRBV13 and TRBJ1-2, with D tentatively TRBD1 (6 bases). This CDR3 contains 13 residues. In germline, CDR1 is PRHDT, CDR2 FYEKMQ (reference sequence). The V end lost 9 bases, the J end lost 4 bases, and 15 bases lay between the germline ends. CDR3 loop: CASETGSGYGYTF. In DNA form, the CDR3 reads TGTGCCAGTGAAACAGGGTCGGGCTATGGCTACACCTTC.

The gene calls are TRBV28 and TRBJ1-2; the D is unclear. Germline CDR1 reads MDHEN; CDR2 reads SYDVKM. The V end was cut by 6 bases, the J end by 5 bases, with 7 bases between. The length of the CDR3 is 11 residues. CDR3 nucleotides: TGTGCCAGCAGCTATCCATATGGCTACACCTTC. As protein: CASSYPYGYTF.

The gene calls are TRBV5-1 and TRBJ2-6, with D unclear. V dropped 1 base and J dropped 0 bases, with 8 bases sitting between them. From germline, CDR1 is SGHRS and CDR2 YFSETQ. CDR3 length equals 16 residues. The CDR3 DNA follows: TGCGCCAGCAGCTTGTGGATTGACTCTGGGGCCAACGTCCTGACTTTC. This translates into CASSLWIDSGANVLTF.

This chain connects TRBV5-1 to TRBJ1-2; D is undetermined. Trimming took 6 bases from V and 4 from J, leaving 16 bases between them. The CDR3 runs 14 residues. Per the germline V gene, CDR1 is SGHRS and CDR2 is YFSETQ. The CDR3 region is CASTRDPVGYGYTF. The CDR3 DNA follows: TGCGCCAGCACCCGGGATCCCGTGGGCTATGGCTACACCTTC. Complete variable domain (other parts from reference TRBV5-1 and TRBJ1-2): KAGVTQTPRYLIKTRGQQVTLSCSPISGHRSVSWYQQTPGQGLQFLFEYFSETQRNKGNFPGRFSGRQFSNSRSEMNVSTLELGDSALYLCASTRDPVGYGYTFGSGTRLTVV.

The V and J genes are TRBV7-3 and TRBJ1-1; 8 bases align to TRBD1. Germline V gene data show CDR1 as SGHTA and CDR2 as FQGTGA. Germline trimming cut 11 bases from V and 4 bases from J; bases unmatched to any gene: 6. CDR3 size: 12 residues. This chain's CDR3 is CASQGAGTEAFF. The CDR3 DNA follows: TGTGCCTCTCAGGGGGCTGGCACTGAAGCTTTCTTT. The full variable domain, its missing parts supplied by reference TRBV7-3 and TRBJ1-1, is GAGVSQTPSNKVTEKGKYVELRCDPISGHTALYWYRQSLGQGPEFLIYFQGTGAADDSGLPNDRFFAVRPEGSVSTLKIQRTERGDSAVYLCASQGAGTEAFFGQGTRLTVV.